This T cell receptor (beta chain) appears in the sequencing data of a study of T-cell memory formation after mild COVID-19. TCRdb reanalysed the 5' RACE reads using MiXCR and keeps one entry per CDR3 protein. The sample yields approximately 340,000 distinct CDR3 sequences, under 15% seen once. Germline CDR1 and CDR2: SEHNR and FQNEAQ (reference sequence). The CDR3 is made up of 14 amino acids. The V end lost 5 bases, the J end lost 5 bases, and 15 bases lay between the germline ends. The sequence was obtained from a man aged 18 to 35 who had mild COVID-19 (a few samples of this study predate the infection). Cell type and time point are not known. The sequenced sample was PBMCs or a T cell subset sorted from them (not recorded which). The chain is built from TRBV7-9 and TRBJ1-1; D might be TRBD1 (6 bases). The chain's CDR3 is CASSTGLGFTEAFF. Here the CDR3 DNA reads TGTGCCAGCAGCACAGGGTTGGGTTTTACTGAAGCTTTCTTT.